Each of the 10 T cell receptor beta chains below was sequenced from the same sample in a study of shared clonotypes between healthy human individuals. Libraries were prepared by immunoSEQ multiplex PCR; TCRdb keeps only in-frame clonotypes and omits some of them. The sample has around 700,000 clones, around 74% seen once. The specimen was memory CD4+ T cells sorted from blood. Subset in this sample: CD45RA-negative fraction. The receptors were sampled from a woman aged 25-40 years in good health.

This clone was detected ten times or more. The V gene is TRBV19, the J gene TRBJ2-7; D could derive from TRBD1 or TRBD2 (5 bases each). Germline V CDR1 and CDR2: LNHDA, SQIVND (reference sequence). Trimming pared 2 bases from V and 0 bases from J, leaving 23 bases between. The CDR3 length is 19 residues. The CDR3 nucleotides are TGTGCCAGTAGTATAACCCGTTCAACCGGGACGCAGAGCTCCTACGAGCAGTACTTC. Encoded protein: CASSITRSTGTQSSYEQYF.

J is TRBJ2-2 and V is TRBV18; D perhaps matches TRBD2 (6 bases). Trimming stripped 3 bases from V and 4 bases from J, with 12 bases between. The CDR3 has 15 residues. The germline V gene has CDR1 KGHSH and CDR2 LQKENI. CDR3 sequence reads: CASSPGGTGTGELFF. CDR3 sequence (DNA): TGTGCCAGCTCACCGGGGGGAACGGGCACCGGGGAGCTGTTTTTT.

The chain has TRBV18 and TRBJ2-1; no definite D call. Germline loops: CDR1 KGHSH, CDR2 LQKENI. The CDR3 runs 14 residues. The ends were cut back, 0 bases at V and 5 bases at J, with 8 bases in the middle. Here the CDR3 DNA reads TGTGCCAGCTCACCACCTAATACCAACAATGAGCAGTTCTTC. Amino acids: CASSPPNTNNEQFF.

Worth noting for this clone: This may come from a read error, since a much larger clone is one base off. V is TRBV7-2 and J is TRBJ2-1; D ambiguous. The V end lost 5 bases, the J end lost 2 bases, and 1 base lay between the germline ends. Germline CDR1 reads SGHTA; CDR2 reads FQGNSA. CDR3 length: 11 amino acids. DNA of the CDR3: TGTGCCAGCAGCGCCTACAATGAGCAGTTCTTC. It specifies CASSAYNEQFF.

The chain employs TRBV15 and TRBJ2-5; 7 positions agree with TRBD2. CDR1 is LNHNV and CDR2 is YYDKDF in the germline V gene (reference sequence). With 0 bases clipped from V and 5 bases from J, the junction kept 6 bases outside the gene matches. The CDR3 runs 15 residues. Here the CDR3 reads CATSRDRGGEETQYF. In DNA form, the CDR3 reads TGTGCCACCAGCAGAGACCGGGGAGGGGAGGAGACCCAGTACTTC.

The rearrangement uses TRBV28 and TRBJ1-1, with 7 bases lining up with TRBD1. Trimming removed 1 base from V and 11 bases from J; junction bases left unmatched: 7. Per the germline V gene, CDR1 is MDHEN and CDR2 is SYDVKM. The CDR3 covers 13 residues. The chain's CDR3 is CASSLLQGQGAFF. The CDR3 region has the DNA TGTGCCAGCAGTTTATTACAGGGGCAGGGGGCTTTCTTT.

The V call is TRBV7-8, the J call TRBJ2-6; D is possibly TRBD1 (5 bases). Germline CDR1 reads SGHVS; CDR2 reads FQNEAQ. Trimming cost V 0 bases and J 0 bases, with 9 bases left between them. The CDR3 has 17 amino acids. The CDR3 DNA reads TGTGCCAGCAGCTTAGCGCTGGGGCCCTCTGGGGCCAACGTCCTGACTTTC. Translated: CASSLALGPSGANVLTF.

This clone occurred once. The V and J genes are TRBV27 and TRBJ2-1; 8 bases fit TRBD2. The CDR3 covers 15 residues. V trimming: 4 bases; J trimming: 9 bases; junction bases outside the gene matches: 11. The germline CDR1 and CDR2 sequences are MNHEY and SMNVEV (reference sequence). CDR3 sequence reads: CASSSISGSTGEQFF. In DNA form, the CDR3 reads TGTGCCAGCAGTTCCATAAGCGGGAGTACCGGTGAGCAGTTCTTC.

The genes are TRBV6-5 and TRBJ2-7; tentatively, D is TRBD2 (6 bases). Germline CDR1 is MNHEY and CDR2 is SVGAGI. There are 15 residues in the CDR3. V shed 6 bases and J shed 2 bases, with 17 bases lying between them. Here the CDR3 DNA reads TGTGCCAGCAGCCAATTCGGGACTCCTACCTACGAGCAGTACTTC. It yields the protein CASSQFGTPTYEQYF.

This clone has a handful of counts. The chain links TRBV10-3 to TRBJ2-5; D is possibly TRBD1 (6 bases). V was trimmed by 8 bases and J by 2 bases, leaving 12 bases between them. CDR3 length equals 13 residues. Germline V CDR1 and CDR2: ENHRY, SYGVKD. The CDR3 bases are TGTGCCATCGGACAGCCCCCACAAGAGACCCAGTACTTC. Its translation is CAIGQPPQETQYF.